This is a list of T cell receptor beta chains from one sample in a study of T cell responses to AZD1222 COVID-19 vaccine. The data were produced by immunoSEQ multiplex PCR, yet TCRdb's version contains in-frame clones alone and is incomplete. The sample has 140,000 to 150,000 clones; over 75% are singletons. This material consisted of peripheral blood, taken on day 0 of AZD1222 vaccination. These receptors all stem from an adult in good health. Both conserved end residues are part of each CDR3. A D gene is named only where the DNA matches it firmly. Clone size is not always given. Where it is, it says once, few, many or a class for expanded clones.

TGTGCCAGCAGCTTCTATAGCGTAACAGATACGCAGTATTTT CASSFYSVTDTQYF TRBV7-9 few TRBJ2-3 .
TGTGCCAGTAGTGGGACAGGGTTTTACACCGGGGAGCTGTTTTTT CASSGTGFYTGELFF TRBV19 once TRBJ2-2 TRBD1
TGTGCCAGCAGCGGCCCGCTAGCGGTTTTCTACAATGAGCAGTTCTTC CASSGPLAVFYNEQFF TRBV3-1/TRBV3-2 once TRBJ2-1 TRBD2
TGTGCCAGCAGCCAATCCACGGACAGGCCCAAAGAGACCCAGTACTTC CASSQSTDRPKETQYF TRBV3-1/TRBV3-2 . TRBJ2-5 TRBD1
TGTGCCAGCAGCCACTCCGGGACAGGAGGTACTGAAGCTTTCTTT CASSHSGTGGTEAFF TRBV3-1/TRBV3-2 . TRBJ1-1 TRBD1
TGTGCCAGCTCACGTGGACAGGGGAACACTGAAGCTTTCTTT CASSRGQGNTEAFF TRBV18 . TRBJ1-1 TRBD1
TGTGCCAGCAGTTACAACAGGGTGTCATATGGCTACACCTTC CASSYNRVSYGYTF TRBV6-2/TRBV6-3 . TRBJ1-2 .
TGTGCCAGCAGCCCCGCGTTGGGGAACGAGGCCCAGCATTTT CASSPALGNEAQHF TRBV11-2 . TRBJ1-5 .
TGTGCCAGCAGCGTAACGCGCAGCGGGGGTATTGGTGAGCAGTTCTTC CASSVTRSGGIGEQFF TRBV11-2 . TRBJ2-1 TRBD2
TGTGCCAGCAGCTTAGTCGCGTTGGGGACAGGGAAAGAAGCTTTCTTT CASSLVALGTGKEAFF TRBV7-7 . TRBJ1-1 TRBD1
TGTGCCAGCAGCTCTCAGGGGGCCCGGCAGCCCCAGCATTTT CASSSQGARQPQHF TRBV7-3 . TRBJ1-5 TRBD1
TGTGCCAGCAGCCAGACTCAGACCGATTTGGTCGGGGAGCTGTTTTTT CASSQTQTDLVGELFF TRBV11-3 few TRBJ2-2 .
TGTGCCAGCAGTTCTCAGGGAGGACCGAACACCGGGGAGCTGTTTTTT CASSSQGGPNTGELFF TRBV28 . TRBJ2-2 .
TGTGCCAGCAGCTTAGTTCTTAGGGGGCCGATAGATACGCAGTATTTT CASSLVLRGPIDTQYF TRBV7-6 . TRBJ2-3 TRBD1
TGTGCCAGCAGCTTGGCCGGCACAGGGGTCGGCTACACCTTC CASSLAGTGVGYTF TRBV5-6 . TRBJ1-2 TRBD1
TGTGCCAGCAGTTACTCGACCGGGGGGAGCTCCTACAATGAGCAGTTCTTC CASSYSTGGSSYNEQFF TRBV6-7 . TRBJ2-1 TRBD2
TGCGCCAGCAGCTCGCCAGGGAGGGTGGGTGGCTACACCTTC CASSSPGRVGGYTF TRBV5-1 . TRBJ1-2 .
TGTGCCAGCAGTGAATCTCGGGGGGGCAGCAGTACGCAGTATTTT CASSESRGGSSTQYF TRBV25-1 . TRBJ2-3 TRBD2
TGTGCCAGCAGTGAAGTAGGAGCGGGGGGGCCCAATGAGCAGTTCTTC CASSEVGAGGPNEQFF TRBV6-1 . TRBJ2-1 TRBD2
TGCGCCAGCAGCTCCTTCTCTGGTCAGCCCCAGCATTTT CASSSFSGQPQHF TRBV5-1 . TRBJ1-5 .
TGTGCCAGCAGTGACTCACAGGACACCGGGGAGCTGTTTTTT CASSDSQDTGELFF TRBV6-4 . TRBJ2-2 .
TGTGCCTGGAGTAAGGGGCATAATCAGCCCCAGCATTTT CAWSKGHNQPQHF TRBV30 . TRBJ1-5 .
TGTGCCAGCAGCCCAGTAACATTTATGAACACTGAAGCTTTCTTT CASSPVTFMNTEAFF TRBV5-5 . TRBJ1-1 .
TGCGCCAGCAGCTTGACGTCTCTGGCTAGCACAGATACGCAGTATTTT CASSLTSLASTDTQYF TRBV5-1 . TRBJ2-3 .
TGTGCCAGCAGTTTATGGGTGGGGAGCTACGAGCAGTACTTC CASSLWVGSYEQYF TRBV28 once TRBJ2-7 .
TGCGCCAGCAGCGTAGGGGGTATGAACACTGAAGCTTTCTTT CASSVGGMNTEAFF TRBV5-1 . TRBJ1-1 .
TGTGCCAGCAGGGGGACAGGGGCTGAAGCTTTCTTT CASRGTGAEAFF TRBV3-1/TRBV3-2 . TRBJ1-1 TRBD1
TGTGCCAGCAGCTTAGCAACCTCCTATGGCTACACCTTC CASSLATSYGYTF TRBV7-9 . TRBJ1-2 .
TGCGCCAGCAGCCAAGATCTTCTTAGCAATCAGCCCCAGCATTTT CASSQDLLSNQPQHF TRBV4-1 . TRBJ1-5 .
TGTGCCAGCAGCCCCCGATCTGGGCGGGGCTACACAGATACGCAGTATTTT CASSPRSGRGYTDTQYF TRBV7-2 . TRBJ2-3 .
TGTGCCTGGAGCCGAAGGTTGGGTCAGTCCGGGGAGCTGTTTTTT CAWSRRLGQSGELFF TRBV30 once TRBJ2-2 .
TGTGCCAGTATGTCAGGGGGGGCAGGATATGGCTACACCTTC CASMSGGAGYGYTF TRBV19 . TRBJ1-2 TRBD1
TGCAGCGTGGGGTCGGTGGGGGCTTTCTTT CSVGSVGAFF TRBV29-1 . TRBJ1-1 .
TGTGCCAGTAGTATGATGTGGGGTAGCAATCAGCCCCAGCATTTT CASSMMWGSNQPQHF TRBV19 . TRBJ1-5 .
TGTGCCAGCAGGACCGGGGGGGCGCTTAACTATGGCTACACCTTC CASRTGGALNYGYTF TRBV5-4 . TRBJ1-2 .
TGTGCCAGCTCATCGGACAGGGGGACTGAAGCTTTCTTT CASSSDRGTEAFF TRBV18 . TRBJ1-1 TRBD1
TGTGCCAGCAGCTCCGCGGGGGCTAGCGGAAACTACGAGCAGTACTTC CASSSAGASGNYEQYF TRBV7-8 once TRBJ2-7 .
TGTGCCAGTAGTCCGGGGGATGGGGGTACAGATACGCAGTATTTT CASSPGDGGTDTQYF TRBV19 . TRBJ2-3 .
TGTGCCAGCAGCACCCTAGCGGGACTGTACAATGAGCAGTTCTTC CASSTLAGLYNEQFF TRBV7-9 . TRBJ2-1 TRBD2
TGTGCCAGCAGCTCCCAAGGGGACTATGGCTACACCTTC CASSSQGDYGYTF TRBV2 . TRBJ1-2 .
TGTGCCAGCAGTGATAGACCTTATAGCAATCAGCCCCAGCATTTT CASSDRPYSNQPQHF TRBV6-1 . TRBJ1-5 .
TGTGCCAGCAGTGAGGACGGGGTCCCTATTAGCTACACCTTC CASSEDGVPISYTF TRBV6-1 . TRBJ1-2 .
TGTGCCAGTAGTGTCATGGTGAACACTGAAGCTTTCTTT CASSVMVNTEAFF TRBV19 . TRBJ1-1 .
TGTGCCAGCAGTGAAGGCGGAGTAACTGGAAACACCATATATTTT CASSEGGVTGNTIYF TRBV2 . TRBJ1-3 .
TGTGCCTCCCGGGACGGACCCCGAGCCAATCAGCCCCAGCATTTT CASRDGPRANQPQHF TRBV19 . TRBJ1-5 .